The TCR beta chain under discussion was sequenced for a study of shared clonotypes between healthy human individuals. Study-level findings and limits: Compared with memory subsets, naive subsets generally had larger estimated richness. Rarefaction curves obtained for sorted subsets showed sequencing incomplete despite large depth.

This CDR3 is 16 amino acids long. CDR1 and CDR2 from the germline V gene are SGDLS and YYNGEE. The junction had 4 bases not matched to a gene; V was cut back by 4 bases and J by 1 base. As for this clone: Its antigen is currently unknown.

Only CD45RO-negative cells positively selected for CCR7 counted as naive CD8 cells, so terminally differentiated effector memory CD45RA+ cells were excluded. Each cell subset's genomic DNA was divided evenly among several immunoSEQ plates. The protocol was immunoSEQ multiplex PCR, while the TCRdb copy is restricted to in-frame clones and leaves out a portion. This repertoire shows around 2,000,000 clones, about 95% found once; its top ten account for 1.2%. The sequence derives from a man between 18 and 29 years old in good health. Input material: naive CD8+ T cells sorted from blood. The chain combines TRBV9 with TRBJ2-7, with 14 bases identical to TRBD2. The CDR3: CASSKGTSGGSYEQYF. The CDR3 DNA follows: TGTGCCAGCAGCAAGGGGACTAGCGGGGGTTCCTACGAGCAGTACTTC.